This T cell receptor beta chain originates from a study of technical replicates of blood from several donors. Assay: immunoSEQ multiplex PCR; the TCRdb copy retains only in-frame clones and omits some. The repertoire holds 80,000 to 85,000 clones, with around 89% as singletons. CDR1 is GTSNPN, CDR2 SVGIG, per germline (reference sequence). The CDR3 consists of 13 residues. After removal of 8 bases from V and 7 bases from J, the junction contained 9 bases not matched to a gene. This receptor was identified in a human donor in good health. The sequenced sample was T cells isolated from PBMCs. The chain couples TRBV30 to TRBJ2-1; TRBD2 aligns across 9 bases. The CDR3 DNA sequence: TGTGCCGGTGGACTAGCGTGGAGAAATGAGCAGTTCTTC. Its protein is CAGGLAWRNEQFF.